What follows are 30 T cell receptor beta chains derived from one specimen sequenced in a study of cytotoxic CD8 clonotypes in ibrutinib-treated CLL. Libraries were prepared by immunoSEQ multiplex PCR; TCRdb keeps only in-frame clonotypes and omits some of them. The profile shows 120,000 to 150,000 clones, about 91% of them singletons. Source: PBMCs, taken after 12 months of ibrutinib treatment. The origin of the receptors is a human donor with chronic lymphocytic leukemia.

This clone was picked up one time. V usage is TRBV7-9 and J usage is TRBJ2-5; no definite D call. This CDR3 has 11 residues. The germline CDR1 and CDR2 sequences are SEHNR and FQNEAQ (reference sequence). V lost 4 bases, J lost 0 bases, and 0 bases lay in between. The CDR3 DNA reads as TGTGCCAGCAGCTACCAAGAGACCCAGTACTTC. Amino acids: CASSYQETQYF.

This chain links TRBV28 with TRBJ1-5; the D is unclear. V was pared by 3 bases and J by 1 base, with 13 bases between. The CDR3 runs 16 residues. Germline-derived CDR1 and CDR2 are MDHEN and SYDVKM. Here the CDR3 reads CASSLSGTSSNQPQHF. DNA for the CDR3: TGTGCCAGCAGTTTGAGCGGAACTTCAAGCAATCAGCCCCAGCATTTT. The full variable domain, completed using reference TRBV28 and TRBJ1-5, is DVKVTQSSRYLVKRTGEKVFLECVQDMDHENMFWYRQDPGLGLRLIYFSYDVKMKEKGDIPEGYSVSREKKERFSLILESASTNQTSMYLCASSLSGTSSNQPQHFGDGTRLSIL.

The gene calls are TRBV29-1 and TRBJ1-2, with D tentatively TRBD1 (5 bases). V was shortened by 4 bases and J by 5 bases, with 11 bases between the two germline ends. The CDR3 covers 12 residues. The germline gives CDR1 SQVTM, CDR2 ANQGSEA. CDR3 protein: CSVVSGGYGYTF. In nucleotides, the CDR3 is TGCAGCGTTGTGTCGGGGGGGTATGGCTACACCTTC.

The rearrangement uses TRBV7-9 and TRBJ2-3; a possible D gene is TRBD1 (6 bases). Between the trimmed V and J ends, which lost 5 bases and 8 bases, there was a span of 17 bases. Germline lookup yields CDR1 SEHNR and CDR2 FQNEAQ (reference sequence). The CDR3 covers 14 residues. CDR3 sequence reads: CASSPGHGFGTQYF. The CDR3, as DNA: TGTGCCAGCAGCCCGGGACACGGGTTCGGTACGCAGTATTTT.

The chain carries TRBV18 and TRBJ1-1, with 11 bases identical to TRBD1. Germline V gene data show CDR1 as KGHSH and CDR2 as LQKENI. J gave up 5 bases and V 3 bases, and 5 bases lay outside the gene matches. This CDR3 is built from 15 residues. CDR3 in amino acids: CASSPGQGVETEAFF. The CDR3 coding sequence is TGTGCCAGCTCACCGGGACAGGGGGTGGAAACTGAAGCTTTCTTT.

A remark on this clone: Additional DNA sequences in this sample encode the identical CDR3. The chain is built from TRBV28 and TRBJ1-4; D might be TRBD1 (6 bases). Germline CDR1 MDHEN, CDR2 SYDVKM. This CDR3 region has 14 residues. Trimming removed 4 bases from V and 4 bases from J, with 10 bases in between. In DNA, the CDR3 is TGTGCCAGCAGTTCCGGACAGCTTAATGAAAAACTGTTTTTT. The encoded protein is CASSSGQLNEKLFF.

Only a few counts were recorded for this clone. The chain carries TRBV4-2 and TRBJ2-3; possibly TRBD1 for D (5 bases). In germline, CDR1 is LGHNA, CDR2 YNFKEQ. The CDR3 runs to 14 residues. Trimming removed 0 bases from V and 4 bases from J, with 8 bases in between. CDR3 amino acids: CASSQDQGPDTQYF. CDR3 DNA sequence: TGTGCCAGCAGCCAAGATCAGGGTCCAGATACGCAGTATTTT.

The rearrangement uses TRBV5-1 and TRBJ1-3, with 8 bases identical to TRBD1. Germline values: CDR1 SGHRS, CDR2 YFSETQ. The CDR3 is 17 residues long. With 0 bases clipped from V and 8 bases from J, the junction kept 13 bases outside the gene matches. As DNA, the CDR3 is TGCGCCAGCAGCTTGGGAGACAGGGGATCGAGGTCAGACACCATATATTTT. Its protein is CASSLGDRGSRSDTIYF.

V gene TRBV7-8 combines with J gene TRBJ2-7; D remains unclear. The CDR3 totals 8 residues. Germline loops: CDR1 SGHVS, CDR2 FQNEAQ. The V and J ends lost 8 bases and 4 bases respectively, with 0 bases between them. The CDR3 nucleotides read TGTGCCAGCTACGAGCAGTACTTC. This encodes CASYEQYF.

The chain is built from TRBV11-2 and TRBJ1-2; D possibly corresponds to TRBD1 (6 bases). Per germline, CDR1 SGHAT and CDR2 FQNNGV. V gave up 0 bases and J gave up 4 bases, with 15 bases separating them. The CDR3 covers 16 residues. CDR3 residues: CASSLDFAGATYGYTF. The DNA for the CDR3 is TGTGCCAGCAGCTTAGATTTCGCAGGGGCGACCTATGGCTACACCTTC.

The chain carries TRBV27 and TRBJ2-1; D unresolved. The CDR3 totals 14 residues. V gave up 2 bases and J gave up 1 base, with 6 bases separating them. CDR1 is MNHEY, CDR2 SMNVEV, per germline (reference sequence). CDR3 nucleotide sequence: TGTGCCAGCAGTTTAGAGAGGTCCTACAATGAGCAGTTCTTC. Its translation is CASSLERSYNEQFF.

This clone appeared once. This rearrangement joins TRBV15 to TRBJ2-5; D unresolved. The germline CDR1 and CDR2 sequences are LNHNV and YYDKDF (reference sequence). The CDR3 length is 16 residues. Trimming removed 0 bases at V and 1 base at J, with 12 bases between. CDR3 coding DNA: TGTGCCACCAGCAGAGAGGACCGAAACTTCCAAGAGACCCAGTACTTC. It codes for CATSREDRNFQETQYF.

This chain links TRBV30 with TRBJ1-3; 9 positions match TRBD1. The V gene end was trimmed by 8 bases and the J gene end by 2 bases; junction bases not matched to a gene: 7. Germline V CDR1 and CDR2: GTSNPN, SVGIG (reference sequence). The CDR3 totals 14 residues. The CDR3 here is CAGRDRVTGNTIYF. The CDR3 DNA is TGTGCCGGCCGGGACAGGGTTACTGGAAACACCATATATTTT.

This clone is a singleton in its sample. The J gene is TRBJ2-7, the V gene TRBV25-1; D might be TRBD1 or TRBD2, each matching 6 bases. Germline values: CDR1 MGHDK, CDR2 SYGVNS. Trimming left V 0 bases short and J 2 bases short, with 11 bases between. The CDR3 contains 15 residues. The CDR3 region is CASSEYWGATYEQYF. Here the CDR3 DNA reads TGTGCCAGCAGTGAATATTGGGGGGCAACCTACGAGCAGTACTTC.

This clone has a handful of counts. The chain links TRBV19 to TRBJ2-2; D possibly matches TRBD1 or TRBD2 (5 bases each). The CDR3 is made up of 14 amino acids. Between the trimmed V and J ends, which lost 10 bases and 7 bases, there was a span of 19 bases. Germline CDR1 is LNHDA and CDR2 is SQIVND (reference sequence). The CDR3: CATRVRVAGGELFF. The CDR3 bases are TGTGCCACCCGTGTCAGGGTGGCGGGCGGGGAGCTGTTTTTT.

The chain is built from TRBV27 and TRBJ1-3; D is unresolved. CDR3 length: 18 residues. The germline CDR1 and CDR2 sequences are MNHEY and SMNVEV (reference sequence). The V end lost 1 base, the J end lost 0 bases, and 16 bases lay between the germline ends. The CDR3 loop reads CASSLYSPGPSSGNTIYF. CDR3 nucleotides: TGTGCCAGCAGTTTATACTCCCCCGGGCCGAGCTCTGGAAACACCATATATTTT.

This clone was recorded only once. This chain joins TRBV14 and TRBJ2-5, with D perhaps matching TRBD1 or TRBD2 (6 bases each). The CDR3 contains 17 residues. V lost 5 bases and J lost 5, with 24 bases in between. Germline V gene data show CDR1 as SGHDN and CDR2 as FVKESK. CDR3 DNA: TGTGCCAGCAGCTCCTGGGAGGCCGGAGGGGGATTTGAGACCCAGTACTTC. Residues: CASSSWEAGGGFETQYF.

The chain uses TRBV28 and TRBJ2-5; D may be TRBD1 (6 bases). CDR3 length: 15 residues. From germline, CDR1 is MDHEN and CDR2 SYDVKM. V lost 6 bases and J 5 bases, leaving 19 bases between the germline ends. The CDR3 DNA sequence: TGTGCCAGCAGCTCCGGGGAACAGGGTCGGGAGACCCAGTACTTC. Amino acids: CASSSGEQGRETQYF.

This chain's CDR3 is CASSVGASGTNGYTF. Here the CDR3 DNA reads TGTGCCAGCAGCGTAGGGGCTTCCGGGACAAATGGCTACACCTTC. V and J are TRBV9 and TRBJ1-2, with a tentative D call TRBD1 (6 bases). V was trimmed by 0 bases and J by 6 bases, leaving 15 bases between them. CDR1 and CDR2 from the germline V gene are SGDLS and YYNGEE. The CDR3 runs 15 residues.

V gene TRBV11-3 combines with J gene TRBJ1-3; the D is unclear. The CDR3 loop spans 13 amino acids. V lost 4 bases, J lost 0 bases, and 4 bases lay in between. Germline loops: CDR1 SGHNT, CDR2 YENEEA. The CDR3 region has the DNA TGTGCCAGCAGCTCGTTCTCTGGAAACACCATATATTTT. The encoded protein is CASSSFSGNTIYF.

The chain carries TRBV13 and TRBJ1-4; 7 bases fit TRBD1. This CDR3 is built from 15 residues. J gave up 3 bases and V 0 bases, and 1 base lay outside the gene matches. Germline V gene sequence: CDR1 PRHDT, CDR2 FYEKMQ (reference sequence). This CDR3 reads CASSLGQGANEKLFF. As DNA, the CDR3 is TGTGCCAGCAGCTTAGGCCAGGGGGCTAATGAAAAACTGTTTTTT.

With respect to this clone: The sample holds other DNA sequences that translate to the same CDR3. J is TRBJ2-7 and V is TRBV5-1; D unclear. This CDR3 spans 12 amino acids. V lost 0 bases, J lost 4 bases, and 5 bases lay in between. Germline CDR1 reads SGHRS; CDR2 reads YFSETQ. CDR3 DNA sequence: TGCGCCAGCAGCTTGGAGGGTTACGAGCAGTACTTC. It yields the protein CASSLEGYEQYF.

The rearrangement links TRBV6-4 to TRBJ2-1; 11 nucleotides agree with TRBD2. Germline CDR1 and CDR2: MRHNA and SNTAGT. V shed 6 bases, J shed 7 bases, and the junction held 8 bases outside the gene matches. The CDR3 is made up of 15 amino acids. In nucleotides, the CDR3 is TGTGCCAGCAGCTTAACTAGCGGGAGTCAGAATGAGCAGTTCTTC. Translated, it gives CASSLTSGSQNEQFF.

This clone was observed a single time. The V gene is TRBV28, the J gene TRBJ1-1, with D tentatively TRBD1 (5 bases). Germline CDR1 MDHEN, CDR2 SYDVKM. CDR3 length: 17 amino acids. The V and J ends lost 6 bases and 3 bases respectively, with 23 bases between them. The CDR3 coding sequence is TGTGCCAGCAGGGGGGTGGGGACTCCCACCCTTCACACTGAAGCTTTCTTT. Its translation is CASRGVGTPTLHTEAFF. Full variable domain (rest looked up from reference TRBV28 and TRBJ1-1): DVKVTQSSRYLVKRTGEKVFLECVQDMDHENMFWYRQDPGLGLRLIYFSYDVKMKEKGDIPEGYSVSREKKERFSLILESASTNQTSMYLCASRGVGTPTLHTEAFFGQGTRLTVV.

V is TRBV7-3 and J is TRBJ2-7; 8 bases match TRBD1. J gave up 3 bases and V 6 bases, and 10 bases lay outside the gene matches. This CDR3 contains 15 residues. Germline assignment: CDR1 SGHTA and CDR2 FQGTGA. This chain's CDR3 is CASRSGTGAFYEQYF. The CDR3 DNA reads TGTGCCAGCAGATCCGGGACAGGTGCGTTCTACGAGCAGTACTTC. Looking up the rest from reference TRBV7-3 and TRBJ2-7 gives the full variable domain: GAGVSQTPSNKVTEKGKYVELRCDPISGHTALYWYRQSLGQGPEFLIYFQGTGAADDSGLPNDRFFAVRPEGSVSTLKIQRTERGDSAVYLCASRSGTGAFYEQYFGPGTRLTVT.

The V call is TRBV4-2, the J call TRBJ2-7; 13 nucleotides match TRBD2. Germline-derived CDR1 and CDR2 are LGHNA and YNFKEQ. Unmatched junction bases numbered 3, after V lost 4 bases and J lost 3 bases. CDR3 length: 15 residues. The DNA of the CDR3 is TGTGCCAGCAGCCTTGGGACTAGCGGGAACTACGAGCAGTACTTC. Translation gives CASSLGTSGNYEQYF.

The chain links TRBV10-3 to TRBJ1-5, with D possibly being TRBD1 (5 bases). Germline V gives CDR1 ENHRY, CDR2 SYGVKD. The V end was cut by 6 bases, the J end by 6 bases, with 12 bases between. The CDR3 is made up of 13 amino acids. As DNA, the CDR3 is TGTGCCATCAGAACGGGACCGGCTCAGCCCCAGCATTTT. Its translation: CAIRTGPAQPQHF.

The rearrangement uses TRBV7-2 and TRBJ1-1, with D perhaps matching TRBD1 (5 bases). The CDR3 contains 15 residues. Trimming removed 6 bases from V and 1 base from J, with 15 bases in between. Per the germline V gene, CDR1 is SGHTA and CDR2 is FQGNSA. CDR3 in DNA: TGTGCCAGCAGTTACAAGGGGATTCGGAACACTGAAGCTTTCTTT. Translated: CASSYKGIRNTEAFF. Looking up the rest from reference TRBV7-2 and TRBJ1-1 gives the full variable domain: GAGVSQSPSNKVTEKGKDVELRCDPISGHTALYWYRQSLGQGLEFLIYFQGNSAPDKSGLPSDRFSAERTGGSVSTLTIQRTQQEDSAVYLCASSYKGIRNTEAFFGQGTRLTVV.

The chain employs TRBV10-2 and TRBJ2-3; TRBD1 might be the D (5 bases). The CDR3 is made up of 14 amino acids. Germline V CDR1 and CDR2: WSHSY, SAAADI. The V end was cut by 4 bases, the J end by 4 bases, with 12 bases between. In DNA form, the CDR3 reads TGCGCCAGCAGTGTGGCAGGGCCTCCAGATACGCAGTATTTT. This codes for CASSVAGPPDTQYF.

The chain links TRBV5-5 to TRBJ1-3; no reliable D call. CDR3 length: 17 residues. The V gene lost 1 base and the J gene lost 0 bases, with 14 bases spanning the gap. Germline loops: CDR1 SGHKS, CDR2 YYEKEE (reference sequence). CDR3 DNA: TGTGCCAGCAGCTTGCGTTCAGGACCCAGCTCTGGAAACACCATATATTTT. It is translated as CASSLRSGPSSGNTIYF.